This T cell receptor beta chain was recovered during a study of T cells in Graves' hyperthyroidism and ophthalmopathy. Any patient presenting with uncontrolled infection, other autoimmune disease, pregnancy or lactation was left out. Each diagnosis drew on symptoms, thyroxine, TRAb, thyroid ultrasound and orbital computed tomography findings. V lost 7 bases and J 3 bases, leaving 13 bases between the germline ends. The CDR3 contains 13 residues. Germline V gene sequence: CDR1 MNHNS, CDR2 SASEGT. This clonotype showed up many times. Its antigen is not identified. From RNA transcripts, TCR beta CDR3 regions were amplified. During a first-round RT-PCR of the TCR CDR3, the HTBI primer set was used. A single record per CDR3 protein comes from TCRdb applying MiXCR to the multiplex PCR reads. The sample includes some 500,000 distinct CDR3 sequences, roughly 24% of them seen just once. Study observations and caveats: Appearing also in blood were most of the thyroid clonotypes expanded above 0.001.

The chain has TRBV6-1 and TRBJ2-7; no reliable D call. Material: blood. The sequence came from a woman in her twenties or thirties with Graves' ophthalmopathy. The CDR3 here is CASTRPVFYEQYF. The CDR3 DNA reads TGTGCCAGCACTCGCCCGGTATTCTACGAGCAGTACTTC.